These 10 T cell receptor beta chains share one sample of origin, sequenced in a study of stem cell transplantation in POMP-related autoinflammatory disease. TCRdb's table, derived via immunoSEQ multiplex PCR, lists solely in-frame clones and lacks some. The table lists some 65,000 clones, under 95% of them singletons. Sequenced material: CD4+ T cells from PBMCs, taken after stem cell transplantation. Source of these receptors: a human patient with POMP-related autoinflammation and immune dysregulation (PRAID). Some T cells here may be from the graft donor.

The chain employs TRBV7-9 and TRBJ1-2, with D possibly being TRBD1 (6 bases). The CDR3 sequence is 16 residues long. V lost 1 base and J 3 bases, leaving 15 bases between the germline ends. The germline gives CDR1 SEHNR, CDR2 FQNEAQ (reference sequence). Here the CDR3 reads CASSLVAGVQYYGYTF. The CDR3 DNA reads as TGTGCCAGCAGCTTAGTAGCAGGGGTGCAGTACTATGGCTACACCTTC.

The chain recombines TRBV7-8 with TRBJ2-3; weak D call: TRBD2 (5 bases). Germline-derived CDR1 and CDR2 are SGHVS and FQNEAQ. The CDR3 has 15 residues. With 1 base removed from V and 0 bases from J, the gap between germline ends came to 8 bases. The CDR3 region has the DNA TGTGCCAGCAGCTTAGGGCGGGTCAGCACAGATACGCAGTATTTT. This codes for CASSLGRVSTDTQYF.

This rearrangement joins TRBV10-3 to TRBJ1-1; D might be TRBD1 (5 bases). V was clipped by 2 bases and J by 1 base, with 14 bases between them. CDR3 length: 16 residues. CDR1 and CDR2 (germline): ENHRY, SYGVKD. CDR3 in DNA: TGTGCCATCAGTGAGACGGGCTTTGGACAGAACACTGAAGCTTTCTTT. This translates into CAISETGFGQNTEAFF.

This chain joins TRBV28 and TRBJ2-3; D gene unclear. Germline lookup yields CDR1 MDHEN and CDR2 SYDVKM. The V end lost 8 bases, the J end lost 3 bases, and 12 bases lay between the germline ends. This CDR3 has 13 residues. The CDR3 sequence: CASVSSITDTQYF. In nucleotides, the CDR3 is TGTGCCAGCGTGAGCTCTATTACAGATACGCAGTATTTT.

The chain couples TRBV6-5 to TRBJ2-2; D is possibly TRBD1 (6 bases). The V end lost 10 bases, the J end lost 2 bases, and 14 bases lay between the germline ends. This CDR3 comprises 14 residues. Germline V gives CDR1 MNHEY, CDR2 SVGAGI. The CDR3 bases are TGTGCCATACGGGGACATCCTAACACCGGGGAGCTGTTTTTT. Encoded protein: CAIRGHPNTGELFF.

This sequence joins TRBV27 and TRBJ2-7; TRBD2 matches 15 bases. The CDR3 is 15 amino acids. The V and J ends lost 2 bases and 5 bases, in that order; junction bases with no gene match: 1. The germline CDR1 and CDR2 sequences are MNHEY and SMNVEV (reference sequence). CDR3 in amino acids: CASSLGTSGGNEQYF. CDR3 coding DNA: TGTGCCAGCAGTTTAGGGACTAGCGGGGGGAACGAGCAGTACTTC.

The chain recombines TRBV2 with TRBJ2-2; 10 bases align to TRBD1. Germline loops: CDR1 SNHLY, CDR2 FYNNEI. J lost 2 bases, V lost 5 bases, and 8 bases had no gene match. The CDR3 contains 17 residues. The CDR3 sequence is CASSQDRGVGNTGELFF. Here the CDR3 DNA reads TGTGCCAGCAGTCAGGACAGGGGGGTAGGCAACACCGGGGAGCTGTTTTTT.

The rearrangement joins TRBV20-1 to TRBJ2-5; no clear D gene. The V end lost 4 bases, the J end lost 2 bases, and 2 bases lay between the germline ends. The V gene's germline CDR1 is DFQATT and CDR2 SNEGSKA (reference sequence). The CDR3 runs to 10 residues. CDR3 nucleotide sequence: TGCAGTGCTATGCAAGAGACCCAGTACTTC. It codes for CSAMQETQYF.

The V gene is TRBV29-1, the J gene TRBJ2-7, with 7 bases identical to TRBD2. Germline CDR1 and CDR2: SQVTM and ANQGSEA. The CDR3 totals 13 residues. The junction had 11 bases not matched to a gene; V was cut back by 5 bases and J by 7 bases. The CDR3 reads CSVLAMGEGEQYF. In DNA form, the CDR3 reads TGCAGCGTTCTAGCAATGGGGGAGGGGGAGCAGTACTTC.

As DNA, the CDR3 is TGTGCCAGCAGCAGTGGGCTATCGGCGCAGTATTTT. It is translated as CASSSGLSAQYF. V and J are TRBV7-9 and TRBJ2-3; D remains unclear. CDR1 SEHNR and CDR2 FQNEAQ come from the germline V gene (reference sequence). The V end was cut by 5 bases, the J end by 10 bases, with 13 bases between. The CDR3 runs to 12 residues.